This note documents a single T cell receptor (beta chain) sequence. The data derive from a study of blood T cell repertoires in COVID-19. Libraries were prepared by immunoSEQ multiplex PCR; TCRdb keeps only in-frame clonotypes and omits some of them. Found here are roughly 380,000 clones, around nine tenths of them singletons; the top ten hold about 1.6%. Sequences were obtained from peripheral blood. The TCR sequence derives from a woman between 40 and 50 years old with COVID-19, enrolled during active disease.

DNA for the CDR3: TGTGCCAGCAGCTTATCAGGGCAGGGGGCTGAAAAACTGTTTTTT. It is translated as CASSLSGQGAEKLFF. The rearrangement uses TRBV7-9 and TRBJ1-4; 8 bases are a match to TRBD1. V lost 2 bases to trimming and J lost 7 bases; unmatched junction nucleotides: 6. The CDR3 covers 15 residues. Germline V gene lookup returns CDR1 SEHNR and CDR2 FQNEAQ (reference sequence).